Listed below are T cell receptor beta chains from one sample, sequenced in a study of OX40 agonist ivuxolimab in advanced cancers. TCRdb's copy holds only in-frame clones and misses some; the assay was immunoSEQ multiplex PCR. The profile covers 15,000 or so clones, with approximately 80% appearing a single time and about 32% taken by the ten largest. Material: CD4+ or CD8+ T cells sorted from blood, obtained in a trial of the OX40 agonist ivuxolimab. The receptors originated from an adult with an advanced solid tumor such as melanoma, head and neck, liver or kidney cancer. The CDR3 runs from the conserved cysteine through the conserved F or W. The D gene is left open where the match is weak. Size tells how often a clone was seen (once, few, many) or the class of an expanded clone, and some rows leave it out.

>TRBV7-2|-|-|TRBJ2-3
CASSLSGISTDTQYF
TGTGCCAGCAGCTTATCCGGGATAAGCACAGATACGCAGTATTTT
>TRBV29-1|TRBD1|-|TRBJ1-1
CSAEADRDTEAFF
TGCAGCGCCGAGGCGGACAGGGACACTGAAGCTTTCTTT
>TRBV29-1|TRBD2|few|TRBJ2-7
CSATGLVSLEQYF
TGCAGCGCCACCGGACTAGTAAGTCTCGAGCAGTACTTC
>TRBV19|-|-|TRBJ1-5
CASSKFAYSNQPQHF
TGTGCCAGTAGTAAATTTGCTTATAGCAATCAGCCCCAGCATTTT
>TRBV6-1|TRBD2|few|TRBJ2-2
CASRPGGANTGELFF
TGTGCCAGCAGGCCGGGGGGGGCGAACACCGGGGAGCTGTTTTTT
>TRBV5-1|-|-|TRBJ2-1
CASSSSADEQFF
TGCGCCAGCAGCTCTAGCGCGGATGAGCAGTTCTTC
>TRBV19|-|-|TRBJ1-5
CASSIYRDSNQPQHF
TGTGCCAGTAGTATCTACAGAGATAGCAATCAGCCCCAGCATTTT
>TRBV5-1|TRBD1|-|TRBJ2-7
CASSLSVAGGYEQYF
TGCGCCAGCAGCTTGTCGGTGGCAGGGGGCTACGAGCAGTACTTC
>TRBV19|-|-|TRBJ1-4
CASSSYDRSEKLFF
TGTGCCAGTAGCTCTTACGACCGGAGTGAAAAACTGTTTTTT
>TRBV7-2|TRBD1|once|TRBJ2-7
CASSFTGGYEQYF
TGTGCCAGCAGCTTTACAGGGGGCTACGAGCAGTACTTC
>TRBV9|-|medium-sized|TRBJ1-1
CASSVSSGPPNTEAFF
TGTGCCAGCAGCGTGTCGTCGGGTCCTCCGAACACTGAAGCTTTCTTT
>TRBV30|-|-|TRBJ1-1
CAWSGVFVEAFF
TGTGCCTGGAGTGGGGTGTTTGTTGAAGCTTTCTTT
>TRBV5-1|-|-|TRBJ1-2
CASSSDSAPLYGYTF
TGCGCCAGCAGCTCGGACAGCGCCCCTCTATATGGCTACACCTTC
>TRBV6-5|TRBD2|-|TRBJ2-5
CATGTSGRETQYF
TGTGCCACCGGGACTAGCGGGAGGGAGACCCAGTACTTC
>TRBV6-5|-|-|TRBJ1-1
CASSYSDYGINTEAFF
TGTGCCAGCAGTTACTCGGACTATGGAATTAACACTGAAGCTTTCTTT
>TRBV5-1|-|medium-sized|TRBJ2-6
CASSLEWTGSSGANVLTF
TGCGCCAGCAGCTTGGAATGGACTGGGAGCTCTGGGGCCAACGTCCTGACTTTC
>TRBV30|TRBD1|-|TRBJ1-6
CARTGTGDSPLHF
TGTGCCCGCACCGGGACAGGCGATTCACCCCTCCACTTT
>TRBV19|-|-|TRBJ1-1
CASSPKGNTEAFF
TGTGCCAGTAGTCCGAAGGGTAATACTGAAGCTTTCTTT
>TRBV19|-|-|TRBJ2-6
CASSTILKSQSRANVLTF
TGTGCCAGTAGTACGATACTGAAATCACAAAGTCGGGCCAACGTCCTGACTTTC
>TRBV27|-|-|TRBJ2-7
CASSFQGPSYEQYF
TGTGCCAGCAGTTTCCAGGGACCCTCCTACGAGCAGTACTTC
>TRBV19|TRBD1|-|TRBJ2-3
CASSLDRGLVDTQYF
TGTGCCAGTAGCTTAGACAGGGGGCTCGTAGATACGCAGTATTTT
>TRBV2|-|-|TRBJ2-1
CASMRRAGSYNEQFF
TGTGCCAGCATGCGCCGAGCGGGCTCATACAATGAGCAGTTCTTC
>TRBV29-1|TRBD2|few|TRBJ2-1
CSAGLAGEYNEQFF
TGCAGCGCAGGACTAGCGGGGGAGTACAATGAGCAGTTCTTC
>TRBV7-9|TRBD2|once|TRBJ2-7
CASSNTGTSGTYEQYF
TGTGCCAGCAGCAATACCGGGACTAGCGGAACATACGAGCAGTACTTC
>TRBV27|-|few|TRBJ2-7
CASSSLYEQYF
TGTGCCAGCAGTTCTCTCTACGAGCAGTACTTC
>TRBV7-6|TRBD2|-|TRBJ2-7
CASSLGSASGSYEQYF
TGTGCCAGCAGCTTAGGTTCGGCTAGCGGGAGCTACGAGCAGTACTTC